Following are 6 T cell receptor beta chains from one sample sequenced in a study of neurological immune-mediated disorders. TCRdb re-derived calls from the 5' RACE reads in MiXCR, one entry per CDR3 protein. The sample has about 31,000 distinct CDR3 sequences; 10% to 15% are singletons. Time point specified: technical triplicate 2. Sequencing was done on a sample of CD4+ T cells from blood. The receptor source for this set is a female donor with HTLV-1-associated myelopathy (HAM/TSP).

There are many counts of this clonotype. The chain couples TRBV7-2 to TRBJ1-5; 11 bases line up with TRBD1. V was clipped by 4 bases and J by 6 bases; unmatched bases: 5. The V gene's germline CDR1 is SGHTA and CDR2 FQGNSA. This CDR3 comprises 15 residues. CDR3 region: CASSSWTGGGQPQHF. For the CDR3, the DNA is TGTGCCAGCAGCTCATGGACAGGGGGCGGTCAGCCCCAGCATTTT.

The rearrangement links TRBV4-3 to TRBJ2-6; D is ambiguous. The CDR3 spans 15 residues. The germline CDR1 and CDR2 sequences are LGHNA and YSLEER. Trimming removed 4 bases from V and 0 bases from J, with 7 bases in between. The CDR3 is CASSLSVSGANVLTF. CDR3 DNA sequence: TGCGCCAGCAGCCTTTCTGTCTCTGGGGCCAACGTCCTGACTTTC.

Many counts were recorded for this clonotype. The chain combines TRBV20-1 with TRBJ2-5, with D possibly matching TRBD1 (6 bases). The CDR3 is made up of 13 amino acids. V lost 1 base to trimming and J lost 7 bases, with 13 bases between them. Germline V CDR1 and CDR2: DFQATT, SNEGSKA (reference sequence). The CDR3 nucleotides read TGCAGTGCTAGAGGGGGGCCGACTGGGACCCAGTACTTC. The encoded protein is CSARGGPTGTQYF.

This clonotype was recorded at least ten times. The chain employs TRBV6-1 and TRBJ2-2, with TRBD1 matching 8 bases. From germline, CDR1 is MNHNS and CDR2 SASEGT. The V segment lost 2 bases and the J segment 1 base; nucleotides outside the gene matches: 6. The length of the CDR3 is 17 residues. DNA of the CDR3: TGTGCCAGCAGTGAAAGCCCAGGGGGCTGGAACACCGGGGAGCTGTTTTTT. The encoded protein is CASSESPGGWNTGELFF.

At least ten counts were recorded for this clonotype. The chain employs TRBV6-5 and TRBJ2-3; 12 nucleotides match TRBD2. The CDR3 covers 15 residues. Germline V gene data show CDR1 as MNHEY and CDR2 as SVGAGI. The V and J ends lost 7 bases and 9 bases, in that order; junction bases with no gene match: 11. As DNA, the CDR3 is TGTGCCAGCATCTACGCTAGCGGGGGGGCCCGAACGCAGTATTTT. Translation: CASIYASGGARTQYF.

The rearrangement links TRBV6-1 to TRBJ2-7, with D possibly matching TRBD2 (6 bases). Germline CDR1 MNHNS, CDR2 SASEGT. The V gene lost 7 bases and the J gene lost 3 bases, with 16 bases spanning the gap. The CDR3 length is 14 residues. The CDR3 spells CASKGVRGGYEQYF. Here the CDR3 DNA reads TGTGCCAGCAAGGGTGTGAGGGGAGGCTACGAGCAGTACTTC.